This TCR beta chain emerged from a study of patients and donors after allogeneic stem cell transplantation. This CDR3 is 13 amino acids long. V lost 4 bases and J lost 1, with 10 bases in between. CDR1 and CDR2 (germline): SQVTM, ANQGSEA. Each CDR3 protein gets one entry after TCRdb re-called the RT-PCR reads with MiXCR. The sample comprises about 74,000 distinct CDR3 sequences, roughly 29% of which are singletons, and around a quarter rests with the top ten. This clonotype originated in a human donor who was either an allogeneic HSCT recipient or a stem cell or donor lymphocyte infusion donor (not recorded which). It is not recorded whose cells these are; they may come from a transplant donor. The V gene is TRBV29-1, the J gene TRBJ1-1; D ambiguous. Sequencing input: blood, either unsorted or a sorted T cell fraction (not recorded which). This CDR3 is CSVVSTANTEAFF. The CDR3 region has the DNA TGCAGCGTTGTCAGCACGGCGAACACTGAAGCTTTCTTT.